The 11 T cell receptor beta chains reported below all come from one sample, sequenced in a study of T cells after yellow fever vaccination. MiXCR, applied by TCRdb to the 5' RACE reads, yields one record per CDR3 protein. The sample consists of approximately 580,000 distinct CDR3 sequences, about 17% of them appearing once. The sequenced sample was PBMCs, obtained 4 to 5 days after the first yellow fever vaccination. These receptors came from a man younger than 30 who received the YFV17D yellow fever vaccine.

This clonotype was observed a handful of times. CDR3 coding DNA: TGTGCCAACACTTTCACAGATACGCAGTATTTT. It is translated as CANTFTDTQYF. The chain is built from TRBV2 and TRBJ2-3, with unresolved D. V was clipped by 10 bases and J by 2 bases, with 7 bases between them. Germline V CDR1 and CDR2: SNHLY, FYNNEI. This CDR3 region has 11 residues.

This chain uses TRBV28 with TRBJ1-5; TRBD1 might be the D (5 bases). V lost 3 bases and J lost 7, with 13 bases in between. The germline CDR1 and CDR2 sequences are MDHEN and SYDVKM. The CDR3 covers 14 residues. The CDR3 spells CASSFGGVRQPQHF. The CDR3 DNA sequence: TGTGCCAGCAGTTTTGGGGGGGTGAGGCAGCCCCAGCATTTT.

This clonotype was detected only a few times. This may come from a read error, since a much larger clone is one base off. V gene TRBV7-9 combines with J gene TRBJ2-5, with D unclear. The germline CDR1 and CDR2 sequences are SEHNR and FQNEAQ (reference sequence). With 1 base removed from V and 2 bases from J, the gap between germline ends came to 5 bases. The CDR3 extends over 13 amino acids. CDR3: CASSLEWQETQYF. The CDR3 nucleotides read TGTGCCAGCAGCTTAGAATGGCAAGAGACCCAGTACTTC.

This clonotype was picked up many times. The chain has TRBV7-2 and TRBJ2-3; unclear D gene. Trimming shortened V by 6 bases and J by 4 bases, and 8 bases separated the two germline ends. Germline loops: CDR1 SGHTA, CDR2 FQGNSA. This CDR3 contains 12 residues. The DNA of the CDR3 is TGTGCCAGCAGGGCGCAATCAGATACGCAGTATTTT. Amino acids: CASRAQSDTQYF.

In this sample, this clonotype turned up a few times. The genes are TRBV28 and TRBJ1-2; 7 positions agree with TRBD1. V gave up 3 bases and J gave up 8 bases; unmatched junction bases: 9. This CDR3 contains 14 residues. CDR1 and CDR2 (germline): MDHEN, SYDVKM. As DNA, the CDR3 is TGTGCCAGCAGTTTCCTGGACAGGAAAGGCGGCTACACCTTC. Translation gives CASSFLDRKGGYTF.

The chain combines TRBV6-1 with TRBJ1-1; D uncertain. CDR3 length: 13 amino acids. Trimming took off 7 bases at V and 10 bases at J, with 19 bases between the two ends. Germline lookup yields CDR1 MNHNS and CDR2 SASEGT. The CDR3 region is CASTPDKHRTAFF. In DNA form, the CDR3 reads TGTGCCAGCACACCCGACAAACACCGAACAGCTTTCTTT.

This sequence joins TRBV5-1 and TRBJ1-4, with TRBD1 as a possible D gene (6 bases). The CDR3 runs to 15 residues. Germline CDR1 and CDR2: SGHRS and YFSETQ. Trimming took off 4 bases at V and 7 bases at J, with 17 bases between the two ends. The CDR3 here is CASSPGAGGIEKLFF. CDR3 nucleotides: TGCGCCAGCAGCCCAGGGGCAGGAGGGATTGAAAAACTGTTTTTT.

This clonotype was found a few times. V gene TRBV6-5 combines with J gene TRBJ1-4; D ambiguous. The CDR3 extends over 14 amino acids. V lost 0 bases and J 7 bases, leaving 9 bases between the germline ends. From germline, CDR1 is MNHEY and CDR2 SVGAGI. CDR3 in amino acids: CASSYSGGLEKLFF. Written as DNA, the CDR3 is TGTGCCAGCAGTTACTCGGGAGGCCTTGAAAAACTGTTTTTT.

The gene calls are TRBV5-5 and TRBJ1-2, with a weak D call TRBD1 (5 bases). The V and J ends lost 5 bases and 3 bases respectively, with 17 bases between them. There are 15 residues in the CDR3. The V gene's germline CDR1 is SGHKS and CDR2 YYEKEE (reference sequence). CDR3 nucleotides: TGTGCCAGCAGACCCTGGGACGGAGTGGACTATGGCTACACCTTC. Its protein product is CASRPWDGVDYGYTF.

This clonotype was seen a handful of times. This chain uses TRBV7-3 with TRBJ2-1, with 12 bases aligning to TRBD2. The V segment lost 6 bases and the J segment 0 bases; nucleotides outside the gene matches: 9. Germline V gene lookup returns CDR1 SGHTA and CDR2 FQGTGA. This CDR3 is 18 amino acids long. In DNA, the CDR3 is TGTGCCAGCAGTCCCACTAGCGGGGGGCTGAGCTCCTACAATGAGCAGTTCTTC. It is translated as CASSPTSGGLSSYNEQFF. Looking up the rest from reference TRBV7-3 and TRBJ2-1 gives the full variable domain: GAGVSQTPSNKVTEKGKYVELRCDPISGHTALYWYRQSLGQGPEFLIYFQGTGAADDSGLPNDRFFAVRPEGSVSTLKIQRTERGDSAVYLCASSPTSGGLSSYNEQFFGPGTRLTVL.

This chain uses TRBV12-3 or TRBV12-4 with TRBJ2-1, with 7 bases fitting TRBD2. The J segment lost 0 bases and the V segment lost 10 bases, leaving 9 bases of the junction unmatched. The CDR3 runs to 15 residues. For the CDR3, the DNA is TGTGCCATAGTGTTGGGGGGGAGCTCCTACAATGAGCAGTTCTTC. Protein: CAIVLGGSSYNEQFF.